Included here is one T cell receptor (beta chain) sequence, with context. The data were obtained in a study of OX40 agonist ivuxolimab in advanced cancers. The method was immunoSEQ multiplex PCR; TCRdb's version includes in-frame clones alone and lacks a portion of them. This sample has around 75,000 clones, with about nine tenths found just once. This CDR3 comprises 15 residues. The junction had 14 bases not matched to a gene; V was cut back by 5 bases and J by 10 bases. The germline gives CDR1 SGHTA, CDR2 FQGNSA. The receptor was derived from an adult with an advanced solid tumor such as melanoma, head and neck, liver or kidney cancer. The chain employs TRBV7-2 and TRBJ2-1; 7 positions agree with TRBD2. This specimen was CD4+ or CD8+ T cells sorted from blood, taken in a trial of the OX40 agonist ivuxolimab. CDR3 nucleotides: TGTGCCAGCAGCCCCCCGCGAGCGGGGCCTTTGGAGCAGTTCTTC. It encodes CASSPPRAGPLEQFF.